These 5 T cell receptor beta chains were sequenced from one sample in a study of blood T cell repertoires in COVID-19. Libraries were prepared by immunoSEQ multiplex PCR; TCRdb keeps only in-frame clonotypes and omits some of them. This sample has hundreds of thousands of clones, with 75% to 90% found just once. Sequencing input: peripheral blood. These receptors were taken from a woman aged 55-75 years with active or convalescent COVID-19.

The chain combines TRBV30 with TRBJ1-2; 7 bases match TRBD1. Germline V gene data show CDR1 as GTSNPN and CDR2 as SVGIG (reference sequence). The CDR3 extends over 13 amino acids. V lost 2 bases and J lost 3; bases outside the gene matches: 3. The chain's CDR3 is CAWSRQGDYGYTF. The CDR3, as DNA: TGTGCCTGGAGTCGTCAGGGGGACTATGGCTACACCTTC.

The V and J genes are TRBV30 and TRBJ2-5; 7 nucleotides match TRBD2. Germline assignment: CDR1 GTSNPN and CDR2 SVGIG (reference sequence). With V trimmed by 5 bases and J by 10 bases, 13 bases remained unmatched. This CDR3 has 13 residues. The CDR3 nucleotides read TGTGCCTGGTTCAAACCGGGGGGAGCGGACCAGTACTTC. This codes for CAWFKPGGADQYF.

Note on this clone: This CDR3 is also generated by other DNA sequences in the sample. The V call is TRBV12-3 or TRBV12-4, the J call TRBJ2-2; TRBD2 might be the D (5 bases). V was trimmed by 3 bases and J by 4 bases, leaving 6 bases between them. CDR3 length: 13 amino acids. The CDR3 loop is CASSFRGTGELFF. For the CDR3, the DNA is TGTGCCAGCAGTTTTCGGGGCACCGGGGAGCTGTTTTTT.

The count of this clone is one. The chain carries TRBV5-1 and TRBJ2-1; TRBD2 agrees at 9 bases. Germline values: CDR1 SGHRS, CDR2 YFSETQ. There are 15 residues in the CDR3. J was trimmed by 6 bases and V by 0 bases; bases with no gene match: 4. This chain's CDR3 is CASSLAAGGGNEQFF. In nucleotides, the CDR3 is TGCGCCAGCAGCTTGGCAGCGGGGGGCGGCAATGAGCAGTTCTTC.

This clone was found once. The chain has TRBV18 and TRBJ2-7; 7 nucleotides line up with TRBD1. The CDR3 is made up of 14 amino acids. Germline-derived CDR1 and CDR2 are KGHSH and LQKENI. The V gene end was trimmed by 1 base and the J gene end by 6 bases; junction bases not matched to a gene: 6. As DNA, the CDR3 is TGTGCCAGCTCACCACAGGGGGCGGAAGGCGAGCAGTACTTC. This gives the protein CASSPQGAEGEQYF.